The source of this T cell receptor (beta chain) is a study of control samples from healthy donors and cancer patients. Clones were read by immunoSEQ multiplex PCR, and TCRdb kept only the in-frame ones, dropping some. The sample contains 100,000 to 150,000 clones, around 87% of which appear only once. The source material was blood. The source of this sequence is a man aged 55 to 69 in good health.

The CDR3 nucleotides are TGTGCCATCAGTGAGTATGAGGATTCACCCCTCCACTTT. Encoded protein: CAISEYEDSPLHF. The rearrangement links TRBV10-3 to TRBJ1-6; the D is unclear. V was shortened by 1 base and J by 8 bases, with 6 bases between the two germline ends. The CDR3 runs to 13 residues. Germline V gene data show CDR1 as ENHRY and CDR2 as SYGVKD.